Reported below is one TCR beta chain. The data derive from a study of T cell changes during pregnancy in multiple sclerosis. From germline, CDR1 is MNHNS and CDR2 SASEGT. The CDR3 runs to 13 residues. Trimming took 4 bases from V and 4 from J, leaving 10 bases between them. Produced via immunoSEQ multiplex PCR; TCRdb's table is partial and in-frame only. The sample carries fewer than 70,000 clones, approximately 91% recorded once. This clonotype originated in a female donor with multiple sclerosis, enrolled in a pregnancy study. The material was peripheral blood, obtained in the third trimester of pregnancy. The chain joins TRBV6-1 to TRBJ1-2, with a possible D match to TRBD1 (6 bases). CDR3 loop: CASSARGTYGYTF. CDR3 nucleotide sequence: TGTGCCAGCAGTGCCAGGGGTACCTATGGCTACACCTTC.